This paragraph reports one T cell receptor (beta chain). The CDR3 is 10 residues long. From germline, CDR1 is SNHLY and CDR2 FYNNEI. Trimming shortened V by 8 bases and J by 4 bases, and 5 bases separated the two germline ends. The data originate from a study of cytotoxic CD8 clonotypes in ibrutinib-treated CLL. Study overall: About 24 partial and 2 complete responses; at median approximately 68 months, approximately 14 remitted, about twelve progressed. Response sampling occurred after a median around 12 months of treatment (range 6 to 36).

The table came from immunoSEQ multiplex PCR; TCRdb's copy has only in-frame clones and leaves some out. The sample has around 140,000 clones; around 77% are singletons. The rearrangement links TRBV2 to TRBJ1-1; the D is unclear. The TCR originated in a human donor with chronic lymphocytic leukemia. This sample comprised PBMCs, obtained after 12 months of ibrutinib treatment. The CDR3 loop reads CASGVTEAFF. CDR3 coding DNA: TGTGCCAGCGGGGTCACTGAAGCTTTCTTT.